A single sample is the source of the 10 T cell receptor beta chains below, sequenced in a study of immune heterogeneity within non-small cell lung tumors. Template input was genomic DNA from bulk tumor (about 640 ng per sample). During surgery, each primary tumor gave multiple biopsies spaced as far apart as possible. Enrolled individuals presented with untreated, newly diagnosed non-small cell lung cancer and received curative surgery. With 32 V and 13 J primers, multiplex PCR amplified the TCR beta CDR3. TCRdb ran MiXCR on the multiplex PCR reads and lists one entry per CDR3 protein. In the table there are over 10,000 distinct CDR3 sequences, around 22% of which are singletons. Material: lung tumor tissue. These receptors were obtained from a man between 60 and 70 years old with non-small cell lung cancer.

By share, this clonotype ranks as medium-sized. V usage is TRBV6-1 and J usage is TRBJ1-5, with D uncertain. This CDR3 spans 13 amino acids. CDR1 is MNHNS and CDR2 is SASEGT in the germline V gene. Between the trimmed V and J ends, which lost 3 bases and 1 base, there was a span of 4 bases. CDR3 region: CASSDPSNQPQHF. CDR3 sequence (DNA): TGTGCCAGCAGTGACCCCAGCAATCAGCCCCAGCATTTT.

On this clonotype: One end of the junction is discordant with germline, which a read error may explain. The V and J genes are TRBV19 and TRBJ1-5, with D perhaps TRBD1 (5 bases). Germline CDR1 is LNHDA and CDR2 is SQIVND (reference sequence). This CDR3 comprises 16 residues. The DNA of the CDR3 is TGTGCCAGTAGTACGAGCCCGGGACTGCAAAATCAGTCCCAGCATTTT. Its translation is CASSTSPGLQNQSQHF.

Comments on this clonotype: This clone may be a read error of a much larger clone one base away. The chain uses TRBV19 and TRBJ1-1; no clear D. Trimming took off 5 bases at V and 1 base at J, with 11 bases between the two ends. Germline V gene lookup returns CDR1 LNHDA and CDR2 SQIVND (reference sequence). The CDR3 totals 14 residues. The CDR3 sequence is CASSFGEANTEAFF. The CDR3 DNA is TGTGCCAGTAGTTTTGGGGAGGCGAACACTGAAGCTTTCTTT.

In the case of this clonotype: One junction end does not reproduce the germline sequence, and a read error may be involved. This chain joins TRBV19 and TRBJ2-3; TRBD2 matches at 16 bases. Germline V gene lookup returns CDR1 LNHDA and CDR2 SQIVND (reference sequence). The CDR3 is made up of 15 amino acids. Here the CDR3 reads CPSGKGLAGGDTQYF. The CDR3 DNA follows: TGTCCCAGTGGAAAGGGACTAGCGGGAGGGGATACGCAGTATTTT.

Sample share makes this clonotype medium-sized. The chain is built from TRBV28 and TRBJ2-1, with 10 bases fitting TRBD2. V dropped 2 bases and J dropped 8; count of bases not matched to a gene: 12. The CDR3 is 17 amino acids. Per germline, CDR1 MDHEN and CDR2 SYDVKM. CDR3 amino acids: CASSLHFGLAEEYEQFF. As DNA, the CDR3 is TGTGCCAGCAGTTTACATTTCGGACTAGCGGAAGAATATGAGCAGTTCTTC.

The J gene is TRBJ1-5, the V gene TRBV28, with D hard to call. With 6 bases removed from V and 4 bases from J, the gap between germline ends came to 13 bases. CDR3 length equals 14 residues. Germline CDR1 reads MDHEN; CDR2 reads SYDVKM. As DNA, the CDR3 is TGTGCCAGCAGGTTGGACGGGCCGAATCAGCCCCAGCATTTT. Encoded protein: CASRLDGPNQPQHF.

This clonotype was picked up many times. The rearrangement links TRBV11-2 to TRBJ2-2, with 10 bases lining up with TRBD2. This CDR3 has 16 amino acids. From germline, CDR1 is SGHAT and CDR2 FQNNGV. Unmatched junction bases numbered 6, after V lost 6 bases and J lost 2 bases. This chain's CDR3 is CASRYGTSVNTGELFF. Written as DNA, the CDR3 is TGTGCCAGCAGATACGGGACTAGCGTCAACACCGGGGAGCTGTTTTTT.

The chain combines TRBV3-1 with TRBJ1-2; the D gene is possibly TRBD1 (6 bases). Germline V gene sequence: CDR1 LGHDT, CDR2 YNNKEL (reference sequence). CDR3 length: 13 residues. V shed 3 bases and J shed 2 bases, with 7 bases lying between them. The CDR3 sequence is CASSQGANYGYTF. CDR3 in DNA: TGTGCCAGCAGCCAGGGGGCCAACTATGGCTACACCTTC.

The sample holds a few counts of this clonotype. This chain connects TRBV10-3 to TRBJ1-4, with D uncertain. The CDR3 has 19 residues. Trimming removed 0 bases at V and 2 bases at J, with 19 bases between. Germline V gene data show CDR1 as ENHRY and CDR2 as SYGVKD. Written as DNA, the CDR3 is TGTGCCATCAGTGAGTCTACAGTGTCCAATCGGGGTACTAATGAAAAACTGTTTTTT. The encoded protein is CAISESTVSNRGTNEKLFF.

This clonotype was seen only a few times. The rearrangement links TRBV6-1 to TRBJ1-1; no definite D call. V lost 5 bases and J 1 base, leaving 5 bases between the germline ends. This CDR3 spans 12 amino acids. Per the germline V gene, CDR1 is MNHNS and CDR2 is SASEGT. The CDR3 protein is CASSSGNTEAFF. CDR3 in DNA: TGTGCCAGCAGTTCAGGGAACACTGAAGCTTTCTTT.